One sample yielded the 29 T cell receptor beta chains listed below, sequenced in a study of cytomegalovirus exposure and HLA in healthy donors. Use of 60 Vbeta and 13 Jbeta primers characterized the PCR. Sequencing was performed with immunoSEQ multiplex PCR; in TCRdb, only in-frame clones are kept and a portion is missing. Of more than 100,000 clones listed, over 80% are singletons. The material sequenced was PBMCs. Source of these receptors: a man aged 50 or older in good health and CMV-seronegative.

The chain joins TRBV5-1 to TRBJ2-5; possible D gene TRBD1, 5 bases. The V and J ends lost 0 bases and 5 bases respectively, with 5 bases between them. The germline V gene encodes CDR1 SGHRS and CDR2 YFSETQ. This CDR3 contains 12 residues. CDR3 residues: CASSLGQETQYF. The CDR3 DNA sequence: TGCGCCAGCAGCTTGGGACAGGAGACCCAGTACTTC.

V and J are TRBV7-8 and TRBJ1-5; tentative D call: TRBD1 (5 bases). The V gene's germline CDR1 is SGHVS and CDR2 FQNEAQ. CDR3 length: 16 amino acids. Trimming removed 1 base from V and 0 bases from J, with 10 bases in between. CDR3 coding DNA: TGTGCCAGCAGCTTAGAGGGACTCCTTAGCAATCAGCCCCAGCATTTT. Residues: CASSLEGLLSNQPQHF.

This chain connects TRBV4-1 to TRBJ1-1; D is ambiguous. V was pared by 1 base and J by 6 bases, with 9 bases between. Germline CDR1 is MGHRA and CDR2 is YSYEKL. This CDR3 comprises 13 residues. CDR3 sequence reads: CASSQGEGSEAFF. The DNA for the CDR3 is TGCGCCAGCAGCCAAGGGGAGGGATCTGAAGCTTTCTTT.

The chain links TRBV11-2 to TRBJ2-7; 11 nucleotides line up with TRBD2. Germline V gene sequence: CDR1 SGHAT, CDR2 FQNNGV. CDR3 size: 15 residues. The V gene end was trimmed by 5 bases and the J gene end by 4 bases; junction bases not matched to a gene: 7. The CDR3 DNA reads TGTGCCAGCAGCCTACTAGCGGGGGATTTGTACGAGCAGTACTTC. Protein sequence: CASSLLAGDLYEQYF.

The V and J genes are TRBV28 and TRBJ1-5; D gene uncertain. Germline CDR1 reads MDHEN; CDR2 reads SYDVKM. Trimming took off 6 bases at V and 8 bases at J, with 20 bases between the two ends. The CDR3 is 15 residues long. This chain's CDR3 is CASSPWVAAREPQHF. The CDR3 region has the DNA TGTGCCAGCAGCCCCTGGGTGGCAGCTAGAGAGCCCCAGCATTTT.

The chain combines TRBV19 with TRBJ2-5, with D unresolved. Trimming cost V 5 bases and J 2 bases, with 9 bases left between them. The CDR3 has 13 amino acids. Germline CDR1 is LNHDA and CDR2 is SQIVND (reference sequence). This CDR3 is CASSFRSQETQYF. DNA for the CDR3: TGTGCCAGTAGTTTTCGGTCACAAGAGACCCAGTACTTC. The full variable domain, its missing parts supplied by reference TRBV19 and TRBJ2-5, is DGGITQSPKYLFRKEGQNVTLSCEQNLNHDAMYWYRQDPGQGLRLIYYSQIVNDFQKGDIAEGYSVSREKKESFPLTVTSAQKNPTAFYLCASSFRSQETQYFGPGTRLLVL.

The rearrangement joins TRBV5-4 to TRBJ1-5, with 11 nucleotides matching TRBD1. Trimming at V came to 4 bases and at J to 2 bases, leaving 11 bases not matched to a gene. This CDR3 has 18 amino acids. The germline V gene has CDR1 SGHNT and CDR2 YYREEE (reference sequence). The CDR3 loop reads CASSLGQGARGRNQPQHF. CDR3 nucleotide sequence: TGTGCCAGCAGCCTCGGACAGGGGGCGCGAGGTCGCAATCAGCCCCAGCATTTT.

The rearrangement uses TRBV12-1 and TRBJ2-7; the D call of TRBD2 is as the table states it, not checked on the DNA. TRBV12-1 is a pseudogene segment. This CDR3 has 15 amino acids. DNA for the CDR3: TGTGCCAGCACCTTGAGAGTGGCGGGAGCTCCCGAGCAGTACTTC. The encoded protein is CASTLRVAGAPEQYF.

The chain is built from TRBV5-4 and TRBJ2-7; TRBD1 matches 9 bases. The CDR3 covers 14 residues. V shed 4 bases and J 3 bases; nucleotides not matched to a gene: 5. The germline V gene encodes CDR1 SGHNT and CDR2 YYREEE (reference sequence). The CDR3 nucleotides read TGTGCCAGCAGCAGCCGACAGGGGGGCTACGAGCAGTACTTC. It codes for CASSSRQGGYEQYF.

In this sample, this clone turned up a few times. V and J are TRBV10-3 and TRBJ2-1, with 9 bases lining up with TRBD1. The CDR3 totals 11 residues. Germline V gene data show CDR1 as ENHRY and CDR2 as SYGVKD. V was clipped by 8 bases and J by 7 bases; unmatched bases: 0. The CDR3 spells CAIGQGNEQFF. The CDR3 DNA is TGTGCCATCGGACAGGGGAATGAGCAGTTCTTC.

The rearrangement uses TRBV15 and TRBJ1-2; possibly TRBD1 for D (5 bases). This CDR3 is 14 amino acids long. The V end lost 0 bases, the J end lost 8 bases, and 13 bases lay between the germline ends. Germline assignment: CDR1 LNHNV and CDR2 YYDKDF (reference sequence). The CDR3 loop reads CATSRDTPRVGYTF. For the CDR3, the DNA is TGTGCCACCAGCAGAGATACCCCCAGGGTAGGCTACACCTTC.

This clone appeared once. The chain couples TRBV2 to TRBJ2-1; 10 nucleotides agree with TRBD1. Germline V gene data show CDR1 as SNHLY and CDR2 as FYNNEI. The CDR3 runs 13 residues. V lost 7 bases and J lost 7; bases outside the gene matches: 4. The CDR3 spells CASTRDRGNEQFF. As DNA, the CDR3 is TGTGCCAGCACCAGGGACAGGGGAAATGAGCAGTTCTTC.

This chain connects TRBV6-5 to TRBJ2-3; D is unresolved. The germline CDR1 and CDR2 sequences are MNHEY and SVGAGI. This CDR3 is 13 amino acids long. V was cut by 6 bases and J by 1 base, with 8 bases left in between. DNA of the CDR3: TGTGCCAGCAGACCGCAGGGCACAGATACGCAGTATTTT. Its protein is CASRPQGTDTQYF.

About this clone itself: Germline and junction disagree at one end, which may indicate a read error. This chain connects TRBV7-7 to TRBJ2-5; the match to TRBD1 covers 8 bases. CDR1 and CDR2 (germline): SSHAT, FNYEAQ (reference sequence). The CDR3 has 15 residues. Written as DNA, the CDR3 is TGTGCTAGCAGCTTACGACAGGGGCGACAAGAGACCCAGTACTTC. Translating gives CASSLRQGRQETQYF.

The chain joins TRBV27 to TRBJ1-1; TRBD1 matches 7 bases. Germline V CDR1 and CDR2: MNHEY, SMNVEV (reference sequence). The CDR3 is 15 amino acids. V trimming: 4 bases; J trimming: 2 bases; junction bases outside the gene matches: 7. CDR3: CASSSDRVGNTEAFF. In nucleotides, the CDR3 is TGTGCCAGCAGTTCCGACAGGGTGGGAAACACTGAAGCTTTCTTT.

The J gene is TRBJ2-5, the V gene TRBV6-5; D is possibly TRBD2 (5 bases). The germline CDR1 and CDR2 sequences are MNHEY and SVGAGI. This CDR3 has 15 amino acids. V lost 4 bases to trimming and J lost 5 bases, with 17 bases between them. The CDR3 DNA reads TGTGCCAGCAGTTTCACTCCATCCGGGATGGAGACCCAGTACTTC. This encodes CASSFTPSGMETQYF.

The rearrangement joins TRBV4-3 to TRBJ2-2, with 8 bases matching TRBD2. CDR1 LGHNA and CDR2 YSLEER come from the germline V gene. V shed 0 bases and J 1 base; nucleotides not matched to a gene: 4. The CDR3 runs 17 residues. CDR3 sequence reads: CASSQERLARNTGELFF. CDR3 sequence (DNA): TGCGCCAGCAGCCAAGAACGACTAGCGAGGAACACCGGGGAGCTGTTTTTT.

As DNA, the CDR3 is TGTGCCTGGGAAACGACAGGGGGGGGCTACACCTTC. This gives the protein CAWETTGGGYTF. This sequence joins TRBV30 and TRBJ1-2; TRBD1 agrees at 9 bases. This CDR3 is 12 amino acids long. Trimming cost V 5 bases and J 8 bases; bases outside gene matches: 6. CDR1 and CDR2 (germline): GTSNPN, SVGIG (reference sequence).

V usage is TRBV7-6 and J usage is TRBJ2-3, with 9 nucleotides matching TRBD1. The germline V gene encodes CDR1 SGHVS and CDR2 FNYEAQ. The CDR3 length is 15 residues. With 5 bases clipped from V and 1 base from J, the junction kept 4 bases outside the gene matches. The CDR3 loop is CASSGRTGGTDTQYF. CDR3 coding DNA: TGTGCCAGCAGCGGAAGGACAGGGGGCACAGATACGCAGTATTTT.

There are a few counts of this clone. The J gene is TRBJ2-7, the V gene TRBV2; D is unclear. The CDR3 totals 11 residues. Germline loops: CDR1 SNHLY, CDR2 FYNNEI. The germline V and J ends were trimmed by 7 bases and 6 bases, with 10 bases remaining between them. This CDR3 is CASTLGREQYF. The CDR3 bases are TGTGCCAGCACTCTTGGGCGCGAGCAGTACTTC.

This clone was counted only a few times. This chain joins TRBV10-3 and TRBJ2-1, with 13 nucleotides matching TRBD2. The J segment lost 1 base and the V segment lost 2 bases, leaving 2 bases of the junction unmatched. The germline V gene has CDR1 ENHRY and CDR2 SYGVKD. The CDR3 is made up of 17 amino acids. CDR3 region: CAISEGTSGISYNEQFF. DNA of the CDR3: TGTGCCATCAGTGAGGGGACTAGCGGGATTTCCTACAATGAGCAGTTCTTC.

The gene calls are TRBV5-1 and TRBJ2-7, with TRBD2 as a possible D gene (6 bases). The CDR3 contains 13 residues. Germline V gene data show CDR1 as SGHRS and CDR2 as YFSETQ. Trimming took off 5 bases at V and 2 bases at J, with 11 bases between the two ends. In DNA, the CDR3 is TGCGCCAGCAGTTGGGACTTAACCTACGAGCAGTACTTC. It specifies CASSWDLTYEQYF.

In its sample, this clone was seen once. The chain links TRBV2 to TRBJ2-7; D remains unclear. The CDR3 covers 15 residues. In germline, CDR1 is SNHLY, CDR2 FYNNEI. The ends were cut back, 2 bases at V and 2 bases at J, with 13 bases in the middle. CDR3 residues: CASSESTGGPYEQYF. CDR3 bases: TGTGCCAGCAGTGAATCGACGGGTGGCCCCTACGAGCAGTACTTC. The whole variable domain, filled in from reference TRBV2 and TRBJ2-7, reads EPEVTQTPSHQVTQMGQEVILRCVPISNHLYFYWYRQILGQKVEFLVSFYNNEISEKSEIFDDQFSVERPDGSNFTLKIRSTKLEDSAMYFCASSESTGGPYEQYFGPGTRLTVT.

This clone appeared a single time. The chain uses TRBV29-1 and TRBJ1-1; TRBD1 might be the D (5 bases). The CDR3 is 12 amino acids. V lost 2 bases and J 10 bases, leaving 14 bases between the germline ends. Germline assignment: CDR1 SQVTM and CDR2 ANQGSEA. For the CDR3, the DNA is TGCAGCGTTGAACTACAATTGGGGGGAGCTTTCTTT. It specifies CSVELQLGGAFF.

In DNA, the CDR3 is TGTGCCAGCAGCTTAGGGGGTTTGGGGCGGACCGGCTCCTACAATGAGCAGTTCTTC. Translating gives CASSLGGLGRTGSYNEQFF. The rearrangement links TRBV11-3 to TRBJ2-1; tentative D call: TRBD1 (5 bases). Germline V lookup: CDR1 SGHNT, CDR2 YENEEA. The CDR3 extends over 19 amino acids. V lost 1 base to trimming and J lost 0 bases, with 19 bases between them.

In this sample, this clone turned up once. The chain is built from TRBV5-1 and TRBJ2-3; 12 nucleotides align to TRBD2. The germline CDR1 and CDR2 sequences are SGHRS and YFSETQ. Losses at the gene ends were 0 bases for V and 2 bases for J; bases not matched to a gene: 4. CDR3 length: 17 amino acids. The DNA for the CDR3 is TGCGCCAGCAGCTTGGGGACTAGCGGGACGACCACAGATACGCAGTATTTT. It encodes CASSLGTSGTTTDTQYF.

V usage is TRBV5-1 and J usage is TRBJ2-5; 8 bases are shared with TRBD1. The CDR3 totals 14 residues. Germline V gives CDR1 SGHRS, CDR2 YFSETQ. Trimming at V came to 4 bases and at J to 4 bases, leaving 6 bases not matched to a gene. The CDR3: CASSQDRVGETQYF. The CDR3, as DNA: TGCGCCAGCAGCCAGGACAGGGTAGGAGAGACCCAGTACTTC.

This rearrangement joins TRBV9 to TRBJ2-2, with TRBD1 matching over 9 bases. Trimming cost V 4 bases and J 5 bases; bases outside gene matches: 15. From germline, CDR1 is SGDLS and CDR2 YYNGEE. CDR3 size: 18 residues. In DNA form, the CDR3 reads TGTGCCAGCAGCTTCAACGTATGGGACAGGGAGGGAACCGGGGAGCTGTTTTTT. Protein product: CASSFNVWDREGTGELFF. Combining the CDR3 with reference TRBV9 and TRBJ2-2 gives the whole variable domain DSGVTQTPKHLITATGQRVTLRCSPRSGDLSVYWYQQSLDQGLQFLIQYYNGEERAKGNILERFSAQQFPDLHSELNLSSLELGDSALYFCASSFNVWDREGTGELFFGEGSRLTVL.

The gene calls are TRBV12-5 and TRBJ1-2; tentatively, D is TRBD1 (5 bases). CDR3 length: 13 amino acids. Between the trimmed V and J ends, which lost 7 bases and 6 bases, there was a span of 15 bases. Germline V gives CDR1 LGHNT, CDR2 FRNRAP. CDR3: CASAGGTVDGYTF. The DNA of the CDR3 is TGTGCTAGTGCCGGAGGGACTGTGGATGGCTACACCTTC. The full variable domain, with the rest looked up from reference TRBV12-5 and TRBJ1-2, is DARVTQTPRHKVTEMGQEVTMRCQPILGHNTVFWYRQTMMQGLELLAYFRNRAPLDDSGMPKDRFSAEMPDATLATLKIQPSEPRDSAVYFCASAGGTVDGYTFGSGTRLTVV.